This TCR beta chain was sequenced in a study of Ad26.COV2.S vaccination and SARS-CoV-2 variants. The V end lost 0 bases, the J end lost 6 bases, and 17 bases lay between the germline ends. Germline V CDR1 and CDR2: MGHRA, YSYEKL. CDR3 size: 16 residues. Method: immunoSEQ multiplex PCR; TCRdb's copy keeps in-frame clones and lacks some. The sample contains about 330,000 clones, roughly 90% of which appear only once. Notes on the study in general: Vaccine recipients had higher spike-specific TCR breadth than placebo recipients.

On this clone itself: The antigen remains undetermined.

The treatment here: roughly 18 received Ad26.COV2.S at low or high dose, single or two shots; about 5 received placebo; per-sample allocation not given. Samples analyzed were those drawn on day 63 after the first vaccine or placebo injection. The gene calls are TRBV4-1 and TRBJ1-1, with D perhaps matching TRBD1 (5 bases). The clonotype originates from a person aged 18-65 years who received the Ad26.COV2.S COVID-19 vaccine or a placebo. Sequences were derived from peripheral blood, sampled in a trial of Ad26.COV2.S vaccine versus placebo. The DNA for the CDR3 is TGCGCCAGCAGCCAAGAATGGGCCGACAGTGGGGCTGAAGCTTTCTTT. Translating gives CASSQEWADSGAEAFF.